Listed below are T cell receptor beta chains from one sample, sequenced in a study of blood T cell repertoires in COVID-19. The data were produced by immunoSEQ multiplex PCR, yet TCRdb's version contains in-frame clones alone and is incomplete. The sample records some 48,000 clones, approximately 95% being singletons. Input material: peripheral blood. These receptors all come from a man aged 55 to 70 with COVID-19, enrolled during active disease. Both conserved end residues are part of each CDR3. A D gene is named only where the DNA matches it firmly. Where a row states a size, it is once, few, many or the class of an expanded clone; other rows omit it.

clone size,V gene,CDR3 length,J gene,D gene,CDR3 protein,CDR3 DNA
.,TRBV5-5,12,TRBJ2-7,TRBD1,CASSLSGGPSYF,TGTGCCAGCAGCTTGTCAGGGGGCCCCTCTTACTTC
.,TRBV27,18,TRBJ2-2,.,CASSPSRRAGAGGGELFF,TGTGCCAGCAGTCCAAGTCGTAGGGCAGGGGCTGGAGGCGGGGAGCTGTTTTTT
.,TRBV19,15,TRBJ2-2,.,CASSIAVRGSGELFF,TGTGCCAGTAGTATAGCGGTACGCGGATCCGGGGAGCTGTTTTTT
.,TRBV11-2,16,TRBJ2-3,TRBD1,CASSSRGQGRPDTQYF,TGTGCCAGCAGCTCGCGCGGACAGGGGCGCCCAGATACGCAGTATTTT
once,TRBV10-3,13,TRBJ2-7,TRBD1,CAISERGQDEQYF,TGTGCCATCAGTGAGAGGGGGCAAGACGAGCAGTACTTC
.,TRBV24-1,15,TRBJ2-7,TRBD1,CATSDLGDRENEQYF,TGTGCCACCAGTGATTTAGGGGACAGGGAAAACGAGCAGTACTTC
.,TRBV4-3,15,TRBJ2-3,.,CASSQDLSDTYTQYF,TGCGCCAGCAGCCAAGACTTATCGGACACTTATACGCAGTATTTT
.,TRBV20-1,11,TRBJ2-7,.,CSARQTYEQYF,TGCAGTGCTAGGCAGACCTACGAGCAGTACTTC
.,TRBV11-2,15,TRBJ1-5,.,CASSQGGSGNQPQHF,TGTGCCAGCAGTCAAGGGGGTTCTGGCAATCAGCCCCAGCATTTT
.,TRBV23-1,18,TRBJ2-3,TRBD1,CASSIDRAPQGVTDTQYF,TGCGCCAGCAGTATCGACAGGGCTCCCCAGGGCGTCACAGATACGCAGTATTTT
.,TRBV3-1/TRBV3-2,15,TRBJ1-4,.,CASSQATGGNEKLFF,TGTGCCAGCAGCCAAGCGACAGGCGGAAATGAAAAACTGTTTTTT
.,TRBV6-1,16,TRBJ1-6,.,CASSEAPNRGNSPLHF,TGTGCCAGCAGTGAAGCGCCGAATAGGGGTAATTCACCCCTCCACTTT
.,TRBV7-2,12,TRBJ2-7,.,CASSLRQGQQYF,TGTGCCAGCAGCCTACGCCAGGGGCAGCAGTACTTC
.,TRBV14,14,TRBJ1-1,TRBD1,CASSVLQGGTEAFF,TGTGCCAGCAGCGTACTACAGGGGGGAACTGAAGCTTTCTTT
.,TRBV12-1,15,TRBJ2-7,.,CASSLLEAGAYEQYF,TGTGCCAGCAGCTTACTTGAAGCGGGAGCCTACGAGCAGTACTTC
.,TRBV30,13,TRBJ2-3,.,CAWSVVRTDTQYF,TGTGCCTGGAGTGTAGTGAGAACAGATACGCAGTATTTT
.,TRBV18,19,TRBJ1-3,.,CASSPTGQSFSSSGNTIYF,TGTGCCAGCTCACCGACGGGTCAGTCGTTCAGTAGCTCTGGAAACACCATATATTTT
.,TRBV2,14,TRBJ2-7,.,CASMIAPSSYEQYF,TGTGCCAGCATGATTGCACCGAGCTCCTACGAGCAGTACTTC
.,TRBV27,13,TRBJ1-1,.,CASSGQLNTEAFF,TGTGCCAGCAGCGGACAGCTGAACACTGAAGCTTTCTTT
.,TRBV11-3,16,TRBJ2-5,TRBD2,CASSLGLAGALETQYF,TGTGCCAGCAGCTTAGGGCTAGCGGGAGCACTGGAGACCCAGTACTTC
once,TRBV5-1,15,TRBJ1-2,.,CASSLMNNPSDGYTF,TGCGCCAGCAGCCTGATGAATAACCCTTCGGATGGCTACACCTTC
.,TRBV6-5,14,TRBJ2-7,.,CASSPRQGRYEQYF,TGTGCCAGCAGTCCACGGCAGGGTCGCTACGAGCAGTACTTC
.,TRBV7-2,15,TRBJ1-2,TRBD1,CASSLPTGGLEFDTF,TGTGCCAGCAGTCTACCGACAGGGGGCCTCGAATTTGACACCTTC
once,TRBV18,17,TRBJ2-1,TRBD2,CASSPPGLAGGLNEQFF,TGTGCCAGCTCACCTCCGGGACTAGCGGGAGGTTTAAATGAGCAGTTCTTC
.,TRBV4-3,14,TRBJ2-1,.,CASSQDRANNEQFF,TGCGCCAGCAGCCAAGATCGAGCGAACAATGAGCAGTTCTTC
.,TRBV29-1,13,TRBJ2-1,.,CSVGQGMGNEQFF,TGCAGCGTTGGCCAGGGGATGGGTAATGAGCAGTTCTTC
.,TRBV27,14,TRBJ2-7,.,CASSPRRVAYEQYF,TGTGCCAGCAGCCCCAGGCGGGTTGCCTACGAGCAGTACTTC
.,TRBV5-6,14,TRBJ1-4,.,CASSSVGAGEKLFF,TGTGCCAGCAGCTCGGTCGGGGCGGGGGAAAAACTGTTTTTT
once,TRBV7-2,15,TRBJ2-7,TRBD1,CASSLSTGAPYEQYF,TGTGCCAGCAGCTTATCGACAGGGGCCCCCTACGAGCAGTACTTC
.,TRBV5-1,15,TRBJ2-7,TRBD1,CASSPTGTGTYEQYF,TGCGCCAGCAGCCCGACCGGGACAGGGACCTACGAGCAGTACTTC
.,TRBV27,17,TRBJ1-5,TRBD1,CASSSGTGPYSNQPQHF,TGTGCCAGCAGTTCCGGGACAGGTCCTTATAGCAATCAGCCCCAGCATTTT
.,TRBV4-2,16,TRBJ2-1,TRBD2,CASSRSWASGRDEQFF,TGTGCCAGCAGCCGATCCTGGGCTAGCGGCCGGGATGAGCAGTTCTTC
.,TRBV4-1,15,TRBJ2-1,.,CASSQGAGGYNEQFF,TGCGCCAGCAGCCAAGGGGCTGGGGGGTACAATGAGCAGTTCTTC
.,TRBV5-1,16,TRBJ2-2,TRBD2,CASKNSGGVNTGELFF,TGCGCCAGCAAGAATAGCGGGGGGGTGAACACCGGGGAGCTGTTTTTT
.,TRBV5-1,14,TRBJ1-3,.,CASSSEGSGNTIYF,TGCGCCAGCAGCTCGGAGGGGTCTGGAAACACCATATATTTT